These 30 T cell receptor beta chains originate from one sample sequenced in a study of shared T cell receptors in the human thymus. Produced via immunoSEQ multiplex PCR; TCRdb's table is partial and in-frame only. The table lists 500,000 to 550,000 clones, around 78% of them singletons. These same records also appear under a second study, on human thymus T cells.

The sequencing sample was made of thymocytes. These TCRs come from a boy younger than two with a congenital heart defect.

The V call is TRBV4-3, the J call TRBJ2-1; TRBD1 is a possible D gene (6 bases). The length of the CDR3 is 17 residues. Trimming took off 0 bases at V and 2 bases at J, with 14 bases between the two ends. Germline CDR1 is LGHNA and CDR2 is YSLEER. For the CDR3, the DNA is TGCGCCAGCAGCCAAGATCCAGGCAGGGGCGCCTACAATGAGCAGTTCTTC. Translated, it gives CASSQDPGRGAYNEQFF.

This clone was seen only a few times. The chain links TRBV2 to TRBJ2-2, with TRBD2 identical over 9 bases. Germline V gives CDR1 SNHLY, CDR2 FYNNEI. The J segment lost 3 bases and the V segment lost 1 base, leaving 12 bases of the junction unmatched. This CDR3 is built from 19 residues. The CDR3 region is CASSEGGREGPRDTGELFF. The CDR3 bases are TGTGCCAGCAGTGAAGGGGGGCGGGAGGGCCCTAGGGACACCGGGGAGCTGTTTTTT.

The rearrangement uses TRBV5-6 and TRBJ2-7; 7 bases match TRBD1. The germline V gene encodes CDR1 SGHDT and CDR2 YYEEEE. The CDR3 sequence is 14 residues long. J was trimmed by 5 bases and V by 2 bases; bases with no gene match: 7. The CDR3 nucleotides read TGTGCCAGCAGCTTAGAACAGGGGATCAACGAGCAGTACTTC. This gives the protein CASSLEQGINEQYF.

This sequence joins TRBV6-1 and TRBJ1-2, with D possibly TRBD1 on 6 matching bases. V was clipped by 8 bases and J by 8 bases, with 15 bases between them. CDR1 and CDR2 from the germline V gene are MNHNS and SASEGT. The CDR3 length is 12 residues. The CDR3 protein is CASRPGHGGYTF. The DNA for the CDR3 is TGTGCCAGCCGTCCGGGACACGGAGGCTACACCTTC.

The J gene is TRBJ2-1, the V gene TRBV20-1; possible D gene TRBD2, 7 bases. From germline, CDR1 is DFQATT and CDR2 SNEGSKA (reference sequence). This CDR3 is built from 11 residues. Trimming removed 5 bases at V and 7 bases at J, with 9 bases between. The CDR3 here is CSAEGGNEQFF. Here the CDR3 DNA reads TGCAGTGCTGAGGGGGGGAATGAGCAGTTCTTC.

This chain links TRBV28 with TRBJ1-3; D not certain. Germline V CDR1 and CDR2: MDHEN, SYDVKM. The V end was cut by 4 bases, the J end by 5 bases, with 6 bases between. The CDR3 contains 12 residues. DNA of the CDR3: TGTGCCAGCAGTTCAGGTCGAAACACCATATATTTT. As protein: CASSSGRNTIYF.

The table lists this clone with a few counts. DNA for the CDR3: TGCGCCAGCAGCCACGACTCTCTGGGACAGGGAAGTCATGAAGCTTTCTTT. It codes for CASSHDSLGQGSHEAFF. The chain uses TRBV4-3 and TRBJ1-1, with 9 bases lining up with TRBD1. Germline V gives CDR1 LGHNA, CDR2 YSLEER. The CDR3 consists of 17 residues. V lost 3 bases to trimming and J lost 7 bases; unmatched junction nucleotides: 15.

This clone was detected once. The chain has TRBV27 and TRBJ1-5, with a weak D call TRBD1 (5 bases). Trimming shortened V by 0 bases and J by 5 bases, and 11 bases separated the two germline ends. This CDR3 spans 15 amino acids. The V gene's germline CDR1 is MNHEY and CDR2 SMNVEV (reference sequence). CDR3 sequence (DNA): TGTGCCAGCAGTTTATCGTGGCAGGGCGATCAGCCCCAGCATTTT. Its translation: CASSLSWQGDQPQHF.

CDR3 coding DNA: TGTGCCAGCTTGTTTTCGACAACGGACACTGAAGCTTTCTTT. Protein sequence: CASLFSTTDTEAFF. The chain employs TRBV25-1 and TRBJ1-1; D is ambiguous. Germline V gene lookup returns CDR1 MGHDK and CDR2 SYGVNS. The CDR3 sequence is 14 residues long. V was cut by 8 bases and J by 3 bases, with 16 bases left in between.

The chain links TRBV5-1 to TRBJ1-2; tentative D call: TRBD1 (6 bases). Germline V gene lookup returns CDR1 SGHRS and CDR2 YFSETQ. Trimming cost V 3 bases and J 5 bases, with 11 bases left between them. CDR3 length equals 13 residues. CDR3 sequence reads: CASSSGHLYGYTF. For the CDR3, the DNA is TGCGCCAGCAGCTCGGGACATCTTTATGGCTACACCTTC.

Details on this clone: This sample includes further DNA sequences coding for the same CDR3. J is TRBJ2-7 and V is TRBV28, with 13 bases fitting TRBD2. Looked up from germline, CDR1 is MDHEN and CDR2 is SYDVKM. Losses at the gene ends were 6 bases for V and 4 bases for J; bases not matched to a gene: 6. CDR3 length equals 15 residues. CDR3 nucleotide sequence: TGTGCCAGCAGGTCCGGGACTAGCGGGACGTACGAGCAGTACTTC. It codes for CASRSGTSGTYEQYF.

This chain joins TRBV29-1 and TRBJ2-3; 9 bases line up with TRBD2. From germline, CDR1 is SQVTM and CDR2 ANQGSEA. V was pared by 3 bases and J by 2 bases, with 6 bases of the junction left unmatched. The CDR3 totals 15 residues. The CDR3 region has the DNA TGCAGCGTTGATGGGCGGGAGGGATCCACAGATACGCAGTATTTT. It yields the protein CSVDGREGSTDTQYF.

The chain couples TRBV14 to TRBJ2-2; D remains ambiguous. The CDR3 sequence is 13 residues long. CDR1 is SGHDN and CDR2 is FVKESK in the germline V gene. The V and J ends lost 2 bases and 6 bases respectively, with 7 bases between them. The CDR3: CASSQIQSGELFF. The CDR3 bases are TGTGCCAGCAGCCAAATACAATCCGGGGAGCTGTTTTTT.

This clone has a handful of counts. The chain has TRBV5-6 and TRBJ2-1, with a possible D match to TRBD2 (5 bases). The ends were cut back, 5 bases at V and 5 bases at J, with 14 bases in the middle. The germline V gene has CDR1 SGHDT and CDR2 YYEEEE. The CDR3 totals 14 residues. CDR3 sequence reads: CASRRDDGDNEQFF. The CDR3 nucleotides are TGTGCCAGCAGGAGGGATGACGGGGACAATGAGCAGTTCTTC.

The DNA for the CDR3 is TGCAGCGAAGATCCCCAGGGACAGGGAACAACTGAAGCTTTCTTT. Amino acid sequence: CSEDPQGQGTTEAFF. V and J are TRBV29-1 and TRBJ1-1; 9 nucleotides match TRBD1. The V segment lost 7 bases and the J segment 5 bases; nucleotides outside the gene matches: 14. Germline V gives CDR1 SQVTM, CDR2 ANQGSEA. This CDR3 spans 15 amino acids.

The chain carries TRBV12-5 and TRBJ2-7; TRBD1 aligns across 11 bases. After removal of 5 bases from V and 5 bases from J, the junction contained 17 bases not matched to a gene. The CDR3 runs to 18 residues. Germline loops: CDR1 LGHNT, CDR2 FRNRAP. DNA of the CDR3: TGTGCTAGTGGTCCCTCCCGACCCGGGACAGGGGGTCTCCACGAGCAGTACTTC. Amino acid sequence: CASGPSRPGTGGLHEQYF.

This clone was counted only a few times. The chain combines TRBV27 with TRBJ2-1; D possibly corresponds to TRBD1 (6 bases). This CDR3 spans 17 amino acids. The V end was cut by 5 bases, the J end by 5 bases, with 22 bases between. The V gene's germline CDR1 is MNHEY and CDR2 SMNVEV (reference sequence). CDR3 sequence (DNA): TGTGCCAGCAGTCGGGACACGACGGGCTCCGGGGACAATGAGCAGTTCTTC. It yields the protein CASSRDTTGSGDNEQFF.

The chain employs TRBV27 and TRBJ2-1, with 8 bases lining up with TRBD1. The CDR3 has 16 residues. Germline trimming cut 7 bases from V and 3 bases from J; bases unmatched to any gene: 11. Germline V gene lookup returns CDR1 MNHEY and CDR2 SMNVEV (reference sequence). The CDR3 coding sequence is TGTGCCAGCACCAAAGACAGGGGTACCGACTACAATGAGCAGTTCTTC. Protein sequence: CASTKDRGTDYNEQFF.

This clone was found once. The V gene is TRBV28, the J gene TRBJ2-5; the D is unclear. Per germline, CDR1 MDHEN and CDR2 SYDVKM. The CDR3 covers 13 residues. V gave up 5 bases and J gave up 3 bases, with 10 bases separating them. The CDR3 loop reads CASSTPQKETQYF. CDR3 DNA: TGTGCCAGCAGTACCCCGCAGAAAGAGACCCAGTACTTC.

The chain links TRBV28 to TRBJ1-3; D not certain. This CDR3 contains 12 residues. V gave up 5 bases and J gave up 5 bases, with 7 bases separating them. The germline gives CDR1 MDHEN, CDR2 SYDVKM. CDR3 nucleotide sequence: TGTGCCAGCAGTATAGACAGAAACACCATATATTTT. Encoded protein: CASSIDRNTIYF.

This clone was seen only once. The chain joins TRBV5-6 to TRBJ2-7, with D possibly matching TRBD2 (5 bases). CDR1 and CDR2 from the germline V gene are SGHDT and YYEEEE. V was cut by 2 bases and J by 4 bases, with 13 bases left in between. This CDR3 comprises 14 residues. DNA of the CDR3: TGTGCCAGCAGCTTACTCCGGGATGATTACGAGCAGTACTTC. It specifies CASSLLRDDYEQYF.

This chain links TRBV5-3 with TRBJ1-5; D ambiguous. TRBV5-3 is an ORF; its function is uncertain. The CDR3 spans 15 residues. Between the trimmed V and J ends, which lost 0 bases and 8 bases, there was a span of 15 bases. In DNA form, the CDR3 reads TGTGCCAGAAGCTTGGCCCGCGCAGGCTGCGAGCCCCAGCATTTT. Amino acid sequence: CARSLARAGCEPQHF.

DNA for the CDR3: TGTGCCACCAGCAGGACTACCGAGACAGGCTCCGTAGAAGGCTACAATGAGCAGTTCTTC. This codes for CATSRTTETGSVEGYNEQFF. This chain connects TRBV15 to TRBJ2-1, with a possible D match to TRBD1 (6 bases). The CDR3 runs 20 residues. Germline V gene lookup returns CDR1 LNHNV and CDR2 YYDKDF (reference sequence). Between the trimmed V and J ends, which lost 3 bases and 3 bases, there was a span of 27 bases.

The chain has TRBV4-3 and TRBJ2-3; D is possibly TRBD1 (5 bases). CDR3 length: 16 residues. V gave up 4 bases and J gave up 0 bases, with 14 bases separating them. Germline lookup yields CDR1 LGHNA and CDR2 YSLEER. CDR3 protein: CASSPFYRMSTDTQYF. CDR3 nucleotides: TGCGCCAGCAGCCCGTTTTACAGGATGAGCACAGATACGCAGTATTTT.

This sequence joins TRBV10-1 and TRBJ2-3; 14 positions agree with TRBD2. With 4 bases clipped from V and 0 bases from J, the junction kept 12 bases outside the gene matches. The CDR3 sequence is 20 residues long. Per germline, CDR1 WNHNN and CDR2 SYGVQD (reference sequence). CDR3 coding DNA: TGCGCCAGCAGTGCCAGGCCGGGACTAGCGGGAGCTGCTAGCACAGATACGCAGTATTTT. It specifies CASSARPGLAGAASTDTQYF.

The chain is built from TRBV9 and TRBJ2-7; 10 positions agree with TRBD2. Germline V gives CDR1 SGDLS, CDR2 YYNGEE. The CDR3 contains 17 residues. V dropped 4 bases and J dropped 3; count of bases not matched to a gene: 13. The CDR3 DNA is TGTGCCAGCAGCCCCACACCGCGAAGCGGGAGGGTCTACGAGCAGTACTTC. This encodes CASSPTPRSGRVYEQYF.

The rearrangement uses TRBV4-1 and TRBJ1-1; maybe TRBD1 (5 bases). CDR3 length: 17 residues. CDR1 MGHRA and CDR2 YSYEKL come from the germline V gene. V was pared by 5 bases and J by 2 bases, with 21 bases between. This CDR3 reads CASSSRAPRGFNTEAFF. The CDR3 nucleotides read TGCGCCAGCAGCTCCCGGGCCCCAAGGGGATTTAACACTGAAGCTTTCTTT.

The V gene is TRBV7-9, the J gene TRBJ1-1; D remains ambiguous. V dropped 2 bases and J dropped 4 bases, with 5 bases sitting between them. The CDR3 is 12 residues long. Germline assignment: CDR1 SEHNR and CDR2 FQNEAQ (reference sequence). The CDR3 region is CASSLSFTEAFF. The DNA of the CDR3 is TGTGCCAGCAGCTTATCATTCACTGAAGCTTTCTTT. Complete variable domain (other parts from reference TRBV7-9 and TRBJ1-1): DTGVSQNPRHKITKRGQNVTFRCDPISEHNRLYWYRQTLGQGPEFLTYFQNEAQLEKSRLLSDRFSAERPKGSFSTLEIQRTEQGDSAMYLCASSLSFTEAFFGQGTRLTVV.

V is TRBV5-1 and J is TRBJ2-1; a weak D match, TRBD2 (6 bases). The CDR3 covers 14 residues. The germline V and J ends were trimmed by 4 bases and 5 bases, with 13 bases remaining between them. Germline loops: CDR1 SGHRS, CDR2 YFSETQ. CDR3 nucleotides: TGCGCCAGCAGCAGAGTTAGCGGCCACAATGAGCAGTTCTTC. It yields the protein CASSRVSGHNEQFF.

The chain carries TRBV7-3 and TRBJ2-1, with 7 bases aligning to TRBD2. The CDR3 contains 18 residues. With 1 base clipped from V and 0 bases from J, the junction kept 9 bases outside the gene matches. The V gene's germline CDR1 is SGHTA and CDR2 FQGTGA. DNA for the CDR3: TGTGCCAGCAGCTTAAGGCGGGGGAAGCCCTCCTCCTACAATGAGCAGTTCTTC. It yields the protein CASSLRRGKPSSYNEQFF. Full variable domain (outside the CDR3, taken from reference TRBV7-3 and TRBJ2-1): GAGVSQTPSNKVTEKGKYVELRCDPISGHTALYWYRQSLGQGPEFLIYFQGTGAADDSGLPNDRFFAVRPEGSVSTLKIQRTERGDSAVYLCASSLRRGKPSSYNEQFFGPGTRLTVL.